The 24 T cell receptor beta chains below were found in one sample sequenced in a study of cytomegalovirus exposure and HLA in healthy donors. In the PCR, 60 Vbeta and 13 Jbeta primers were used. Using immunoSEQ multiplex PCR, the repertoire was profiled, and TCRdb retains in-frame clones only, with some absent. The repertoire holds fewer than 45,000 clones, with more than 85% as singletons. Sequencing used PBMCs. The receptors here all came from a woman aged 18-29 years in good health and CMV-seronegative.

The CDR3 here is CASSSQTSGTDTQYF. CDR3 nucleotide sequence: TGCGCCAGCAGCTCACAGACTAGCGGCACAGATACGCAGTATTTT. This chain uses TRBV5-1 with TRBJ2-3; 8 bases are a match to TRBD2. The germline V gene encodes CDR1 SGHRS and CDR2 YFSETQ. The CDR3 is 15 residues long. V was pared by 3 bases and J by 1 base, with 4 bases of the junction left unmatched. Combining the CDR3 with reference TRBV5-1 and TRBJ2-3 gives the whole variable domain KAGVTQTPRYLIKTRGQQVTLSCSPISGHRSVSWYQQTPGQGLQFLFEYFSETQRNKGNFPGRFSGRQFSNSRSEMNVSTLELGDSALYLCASSSQTSGTDTQYFGPGTRLTVL.

The chain employs TRBV15 and TRBJ2-5; D perhaps matches TRBD1 (6 bases). From germline, CDR1 is LNHNV and CDR2 YYDKDF (reference sequence). Trimming stripped 7 bases from V and 3 bases from J, with 12 bases between. The CDR3 length is 13 residues. The CDR3 DNA is TGTGCCACCAACGCAGGGGTAAAAGAGACCCAGTACTTC. This codes for CATNAGVKETQYF.

This chain joins TRBV19 and TRBJ1-2, with TRBD1 matching over 9 bases. V shed 7 bases, J shed 0 bases, and the junction held 15 bases outside the gene matches. CDR3 length: 18 residues. CDR1 is LNHDA, CDR2 SQIVND, per germline (reference sequence). This chain's CDR3 is CASKDFFGTGTANYGYTF. The CDR3 bases are TGTGCCAGTAAAGATTTTTTCGGGACAGGGACTGCTAACTATGGCTACACCTTC. Complete variable domain (other parts from reference TRBV19 and TRBJ1-2): DGGITQSPKYLFRKEGQNVTLSCEQNLNHDAMYWYRQDPGQGLRLIYYSQIVNDFQKGDIAEGYSVSREKKESFPLTVTSAQKNPTAFYLCASKDFFGTGTANYGYTFGSGTRLTVV.

The rearrangement links TRBV19 to TRBJ2-2, with D maybe TRBD2 (5 bases). The CDR3 extends over 12 amino acids. With 9 bases removed from V and 5 bases from J, the gap between germline ends came to 10 bases. Germline-derived CDR1 and CDR2 are LNHDA and SQIVND (reference sequence). CDR3 sequence reads: CASSRGTGELFF. The CDR3, as DNA: TGTGCCAGCTCCCGAGGGACCGGGGAGCTGTTTTTT.

The V and J genes are TRBV28 and TRBJ2-7; tentative D call: TRBD2 (7 bases). The CDR3 covers 15 residues. V lost 2 bases and J lost 0, with 11 bases in between. From germline, CDR1 is MDHEN and CDR2 SYDVKM. CDR3 amino acids: CASSLGGAHSYEQYF. The CDR3 nucleotides are TGTGCCAGCAGTTTAGGGGGGGCCCACTCCTACGAGCAGTACTTC.

This clone was counted once. The chain uses TRBV5-4 and TRBJ1-2; tentatively, D is TRBD1 (5 bases). V was pared by 4 bases and J by 0 bases, with 16 bases between. Germline V gene sequence: CDR1 SGHNT, CDR2 YYREEE (reference sequence). The CDR3 sequence is 16 residues long. The CDR3: CASSPDTILANYGYTF. The CDR3 region has the DNA TGTGCCAGCAGCCCGGACACTATCCTAGCTAACTATGGCTACACCTTC.

The chain has TRBV6-6 and TRBJ1-3, with 7 bases fitting TRBD1. V gave up 10 bases and J gave up 0 bases; unmatched junction bases: 0. The CDR3 loop spans 12 amino acids. The germline V gene encodes CDR1 MNHNY and CDR2 SVGAGI (reference sequence). In DNA form, the CDR3 reads TGTGCCACAGGGGGCTCTGGAAACACCATATATTTT. It encodes CATGGSGNTIYF.

The chain uses TRBV11-2 and TRBJ2-3; TRBD2 matches 7 bases. The trim removed 3 bases at V and 0 bases at J, leaving 6 bases unmatched. Germline lookup yields CDR1 SGHAT and CDR2 FQNNGV. The length of the CDR3 is 16 residues. This CDR3 reads CASSFVLARSTDTQYF. In DNA form, the CDR3 reads TGTGCCAGCAGCTTCGTACTAGCGAGAAGCACAGATACGCAGTATTTT.

The chain employs TRBV7-9 and TRBJ2-3, with 7 positions matching TRBD1. Germline V gene sequence: CDR1 SEHNR, CDR2 FQNEAQ (reference sequence). The length of the CDR3 is 16 residues. Trimming removed 5 bases from V and 2 bases from J; junction bases left unmatched: 10. The DNA for the CDR3 is TGTGCCAGCAGCCCGACTCCGGGACAGAACACAGATACGCAGTATTTT. The encoded protein is CASSPTPGQNTDTQYF.

This clone has just a few counts. The chain joins TRBV7-9 to TRBJ2-6; a weak D match, TRBD2 (5 bases). The V gene's germline CDR1 is SEHNR and CDR2 FQNEAQ (reference sequence). The CDR3 spans 18 residues. The germline V and J ends were trimmed by 5 bases and 0 bases, with 17 bases remaining between them. The CDR3 sequence: CASSPLGSKDSGANVLTF. CDR3 DNA sequence: TGTGCCAGCAGCCCTCTGGGGAGTAAAGACTCTGGGGCCAACGTCCTGACTTTC.

This clone was seen a single time. The chain carries TRBV4-1 and TRBJ1-6; D may be TRBD1 (6 bases). Germline V gene sequence: CDR1 MGHRA, CDR2 YSYEKL. The V gene lost 0 bases and the J gene lost 7 bases, with 19 bases spanning the gap. The CDR3 spans 18 residues. The CDR3 DNA reads TGCGCCAGCAGCCAAGATCGTGGGACCGACAGGAGGAATTCACCCCTCCACTTT. Residues: CASSQDRGTDRRNSPLHF.

The chain has TRBV9 and TRBJ2-7; TRBD2 matches 7 bases. The junction had 10 bases not matched to a gene; V was cut back by 1 base and J by 6 bases. The CDR3 extends over 15 amino acids. Germline assignment: CDR1 SGDLS and CDR2 YYNGEE. The CDR3, as DNA: TGTGCCAGCAGCGTATCGGTAGGGAGGGCCTCCGAGCAGTACTTC. It translates to CASSVSVGRASEQYF. The variable domain in full, with the rest retrieved from reference TRBV9 and TRBJ2-7, is DSGVTQTPKHLITATGQRVTLRCSPRSGDLSVYWYQQSLDQGLQFLIQYYNGEERAKGNILERFSAQQFPDLHSELNLSSLELGDSALYFCASSVSVGRASEQYFGPGTRLTVT.

V usage is TRBV28 and J usage is TRBJ2-5; the D is unclear. V was cut by 6 bases and J by 5 bases, with 10 bases left in between. This CDR3 contains 12 residues. CDR1 MDHEN and CDR2 SYDVKM come from the germline V gene. The CDR3 region has the DNA TGTGCCAGCAGCCCCGTTCCTGAGACCCAGTACTTC. Translation: CASSPVPETQYF.

The chain links TRBV2 to TRBJ2-5, with D perhaps TRBD2 (5 bases). CDR3 length equals 13 residues. Germline lookup yields CDR1 SNHLY and CDR2 FYNNEI. V dropped 10 bases and J dropped 5 bases, with 17 bases sitting between them. In nucleotides, the CDR3 is TGTGCCATCGCCCGAGGGCTGGTTGAGACCCAGTACTTC. It codes for CAIARGLVETQYF. The variable domain in full, completed from reference TRBV2 and TRBJ2-5, reads EPEVTQTPSHQVTQMGQEVILRCVPISNHLYFYWYRQILGQKVEFLVSFYNNEISEKSEIFDDQFSVERPDGSNFTLKIRSTKLEDSAMYFCAIARGLVETQYFGPGTRLLVL.

The rearrangement links TRBV27 to TRBJ2-1, with no clear D. Germline loops: CDR1 MNHEY, CDR2 SMNVEV (reference sequence). The V end lost 3 bases, the J end lost 6 bases, and 6 bases lay between the germline ends. This CDR3 has 12 residues. DNA of the CDR3: TGTGCCAGCAGTTTGACTCCCAATGAGCAGTTCTTC. Its translation is CASSLTPNEQFF.

CDR3 bases: TGTGCCAGCAGTTTTAGCGGGAGACGTGAAGATACGCAGTATTTT. Residues: CASSFSGRREDTQYF. The rearrangement joins TRBV28 to TRBJ2-3; 9 nucleotides line up with TRBD2. This CDR3 has 15 residues. The trim removed 3 bases at V and 5 bases at J, leaving 6 bases unmatched. Germline lookup yields CDR1 MDHEN and CDR2 SYDVKM.

The chain combines TRBV11-2 with TRBJ2-7; D may be TRBD2 (6 bases). The CDR3 contains 16 residues. Germline CDR1 SGHAT, CDR2 FQNNGV. The V end lost 4 bases, the J end lost 6 bases, and 22 bases lay between the germline ends. The CDR3 region has the DNA TGTGCCAGCAGCTCCCGTGGGGGAGCTATCGGGGGCGAGCAGTACTTC. This codes for CASSSRGGAIGGEQYF.

The V and J genes are TRBV10-1 and TRBJ2-3, with TRBD2 matching over 9 bases. V shed 3 bases and J 4 bases; nucleotides not matched to a gene: 17. The CDR3 length is 19 residues. Germline CDR1 and CDR2: WNHNN and SYGVQD (reference sequence). CDR3 amino acids: CASSETLNNSGRIADTQYF. The CDR3 coding sequence is TGCGCCAGCAGTGAAACCCTCAATAATAGCGGGAGAATCGCAGATACGCAGTATTTT.

The chain is built from TRBV21-1 and TRBJ2-1; the table's D call, TRBD2, has no DNA check behind it. TRBV21-1 represents a pseudogene. The CDR3 has 16 residues. The CDR3 bases are TGTGCCAGCAGCAAAGGGAGGACTAGCGGGAGAGGTGAGCAGTTCTTC. It translates to CASSKGRTSGRGEQFF.

This rearrangement joins TRBV9 to TRBJ2-2, with TRBD2 identical over 11 bases. After removal of 7 bases from V and 4 bases from J, the junction contained 3 bases not matched to a gene. CDR3 length: 14 residues. Germline CDR1 is SGDLS and CDR2 is YYNGEE. In nucleotides, the CDR3 is TGTGCCAGCTCCGGACTAGCGGGCACCGGGGAGCTGTTTTTT. This gives the protein CASSGLAGTGELFF. Complete variable domain (other parts from reference TRBV9 and TRBJ2-2): DSGVTQTPKHLITATGQRVTLRCSPRSGDLSVYWYQQSLDQGLQFLIQYYNGEERAKGNILERFSAQQFPDLHSELNLSSLELGDSALYFCASSGLAGTGELFFGEGSRLTVL.

The rearrangement links TRBV25-1 to TRBJ2-7; TRBD1 is a possible D gene (5 bases). The V gene lost 10 bases and the J gene lost 5 bases, with 18 bases spanning the gap. CDR3 length: 13 amino acids. Germline CDR1 is MGHDK and CDR2 is SYGVNS. CDR3: CATLSREAHEQYF. CDR3 in DNA: TGTGCCACCTTAAGCAGGGAAGCCCACGAGCAGTACTTC.

The chain employs TRBV19 and TRBJ2-6; D not certain. The CDR3 consists of 14 residues. Looked up from germline, CDR1 is LNHDA and CDR2 is SQIVND (reference sequence). The V and J ends lost 5 bases and 6 bases respectively, with 11 bases between them. CDR3 amino acids: CASSPQHAANVLTF. CDR3 DNA sequence: TGTGCCAGTAGTCCCCAACACGCGGCCAACGTCCTGACTTTC.

This rearrangement joins TRBV2 to TRBJ2-1; 7 bases are shared with TRBD2. The CDR3 extends over 15 amino acids. Germline lookup yields CDR1 SNHLY and CDR2 FYNNEI. V shed 8 bases and J 3 bases; nucleotides not matched to a gene: 10. In nucleotides, the CDR3 is TGTGCCAGCCCCCTGGGAGGGGCGCACTACAATGAGCAGTTCTTC. Translated: CASPLGGAHYNEQFF.

The rearrangement joins TRBV6-6 to TRBJ1-1; D might be TRBD1 (5 bases). This CDR3 is 14 amino acids long. Trimming removed 4 bases at V and 4 bases at J, with 13 bases between. Per the germline V gene, CDR1 is MNHNY and CDR2 is SVGAGI (reference sequence). CDR3 sequence (DNA): TGTGCCAGCAGTTCGACACCGCAGGGCACTGAAGCTTTCTTT. It codes for CASSSTPQGTEAFF.